The 20 T cell receptor beta chains in this list originate from one sample, sequenced in a study of Ad26.COV2.S vaccination and SARS-CoV-2 variants. The treatment was: some 20 received Ad26.COV2.S at low or high dose, single or two shots; roughly five received placebo; per-sample allocation not given. On day 63 after the first injection, vaccine and placebo recipients gave samples. Libraries were prepared by immunoSEQ multiplex PCR; TCRdb keeps only in-frame clonotypes and omits some of them. The sample has around 300,000 clones, roughly 89% seen once; the top ten hold under 6%. This specimen consisted of peripheral blood, obtained in a trial of Ad26.COV2.S vaccine versus placebo. These receptors came from a person between 18 and 65 years old who received the Ad26.COV2.S COVID-19 vaccine or a placebo.

The chain couples TRBV16 to TRBJ1-1; no clear D. Per germline, CDR1 KGHSY and CDR2 FQNENV. Trimming took off 2 bases at V and 0 bases at J, with 10 bases between the two ends. This CDR3 comprises 15 residues. The CDR3, as DNA: TGTGCCAGCAGCCAAGTTTCGGTGATGAACACTGAAGCTTTCTTT. It is translated as CASSQVSVMNTEAFF.

The chain recombines TRBV24-1 with TRBJ2-1; 8 nucleotides line up with TRBD1. Germline V CDR1 and CDR2: KGHDR, SFDVKD. This CDR3 is 16 amino acids long. J lost 1 base, V lost 5 bases, and 6 bases had no gene match. The CDR3 nucleotides are TGTGCCACCAGTGGAGCCGGGACAGGTTCCTACAATGAGCAGTTCTTC. It codes for CATSGAGTGSYNEQFF.

The J gene is TRBJ2-3, the V gene TRBV5-5; perhaps D is TRBD1 or TRBD2 (5 bases each). Germline lookup yields CDR1 SGHKS and CDR2 YYEKEE (reference sequence). Between the trimmed V and J ends, which lost 5 bases and 2 bases, there was a span of 12 bases. This CDR3 is 14 amino acids long. In DNA, the CDR3 is TGTGCCAGCAGACCGGGACCAGACACAGATACGCAGTATTTT. Translation gives CASRPGPDTDTQYF.

Only one count was recorded for this clone. The chain uses TRBV4-1 and TRBJ2-2; 14 bases are a match to TRBD2. The germline gives CDR1 MGHRA, CDR2 YSYEKL. V trimming: 4 bases; J trimming: 0 bases; junction bases outside the gene matches: 1. This CDR3 spans 17 amino acids. The chain's CDR3 is CASSRGLAGANTGELFF. For the CDR3, the DNA is TGCGCCAGCAGCCGGGGACTAGCGGGGGCGAACACCGGGGAGCTGTTTTTT.

In regard to this clone: The sample has other DNA sequences that encode this CDR3 too. The gene calls are TRBV6-5 and TRBJ1-1; 10 positions match TRBD1. With V trimmed by 2 bases and J by 1 base, 1 base remained unmatched. CDR1 and CDR2 from the germline V gene are MNHEY and SVGAGI. The CDR3 has 15 amino acids. The CDR3 reads CASSYGDRGNTEAFF. In DNA form, the CDR3 reads TGTGCCAGCAGTTACGGGGACAGGGGGAACACTGAAGCTTTCTTT.

The chain uses TRBV6-5 and TRBJ1-3; D possibly corresponds to TRBD1 (5 bases). The CDR3 extends over 12 amino acids. V lost 8 bases and J 2 bases, leaving 7 bases between the germline ends. Germline lookup yields CDR1 MNHEY and CDR2 SVGAGI. CDR3 DNA sequence: TGTGCCAGCGGGGGGGCTGGAAACACCATATATTTT. It is translated as CASGGAGNTIYF.

The rearrangement joins TRBV25-1 to TRBJ2-6, with D uncertain. The CDR3 totals 17 residues. Trimming pared 2 bases from V and 0 bases from J, leaving 11 bases between. Germline V CDR1 and CDR2: MGHDK, SYGVNS. In nucleotides, the CDR3 is TGTGCCAGCAGTGAAGGTGGCGCGGTCTCTGGGGCCAACGTCCTGACTTTC. As protein: CASSEGGAVSGANVLTF.

The chain combines TRBV7-3 with TRBJ2-1; TRBD2 matches 9 bases. Germline loops: CDR1 SGHTA, CDR2 FQGTGA. The CDR3 is made up of 12 amino acids. V lost 3 bases to trimming and J lost 14 bases; unmatched junction nucleotides: 5. Here the CDR3 reads CASSFAGGPEFF. The DNA of the CDR3 is TGTGCCAGCAGCTTTGCGGGGGGGCCAGAGTTCTTC.

This clone was seen only a few times. This chain joins TRBV14 and TRBJ1-6; TRBD1 is a possible D gene (5 bases). From germline, CDR1 is SGHDN and CDR2 FVKESK. Trimming removed 0 bases at V and 6 bases at J, with 9 bases between. CDR3 length equals 15 residues. CDR3 in amino acids: CASSQDRGGNSPLHF. DNA for the CDR3: TGTGCCAGCAGCCAAGATAGGGGAGGTAATTCACCCCTCCACTTT.

The chain has TRBV20-1 and TRBJ2-7; 7 bases map to TRBD1. The CDR3 covers 11 residues. Germline CDR1 and CDR2: DFQATT and SNEGSKA (reference sequence). Unmatched junction bases numbered 8, after V lost 4 bases and J lost 11 bases. Written as DNA, the CDR3 is TGCAGTGCTAATGCCGTCCAGGGGGAGTACTTC. Its protein is CSANAVQGEYF.

The chain combines TRBV10-3 with TRBJ2-3; perhaps TRBD2 as D (5 bases). V lost 2 bases to trimming and J lost 7 bases, with 7 bases between them. The CDR3 is made up of 12 amino acids. Germline CDR1 reads ENHRY; CDR2 reads SYGVKD. CDR3 DNA: TGTGCCATCAGTGAGACGGGGTATACGCAGTATTTT. Amino acid sequence: CAISETGYTQYF.

The chain employs TRBV6-5 and TRBJ2-1; D possibly matches TRBD1 or TRBD2 (6 bases each). The CDR3 is made up of 13 amino acids. V lost 11 bases, J lost 3 bases, and 14 bases lay in between. CDR1 is MNHEY and CDR2 is SVGAGI in the germline V gene. Here the CDR3 reads CAGRRDIYNEQFF. The CDR3 DNA follows: TGTGCCGGACGGCGGGACATCTACAATGAGCAGTTCTTC.

The genes are TRBV3-1 (or the pseudogene TRBV3-2) and TRBJ2-1, with TRBD2 matching 8 bases. Losses at the gene ends were 1 base for V and 5 bases for J; bases not matched to a gene: 7. Germline assignment: CDR1 LGHDT and CDR2 YNNKEL (reference sequence). This CDR3 is 16 amino acids long. Written as DNA, the CDR3 is TGTGCCAGCAGCCAAGGCCCAGCGGGGGAGGACAATGAGCAGTTCTTC. Residues: CASSQGPAGEDNEQFF.

The rearrangement links TRBV4-3 to TRBJ1-4; 7 bases are shared with TRBD1. The V gene's germline CDR1 is LGHNA and CDR2 YSLEER. Unmatched junction bases numbered 11, after V lost 5 bases and J lost 2 bases. This CDR3 spans 17 amino acids. The CDR3 is CASSSHTGDHTNEKLFF. CDR3 sequence (DNA): TGCGCCAGCAGCAGTCACACAGGGGATCACACTAATGAAAAACTGTTTTTT.

V and J are TRBV29-1 and TRBJ1-2; TRBD1 agrees at 8 bases. Germline CDR1 and CDR2: SQVTM and ANQGSEA. With 2 bases clipped from V and 1 base from J, the junction kept 9 bases outside the gene matches. CDR3 length: 16 amino acids. The CDR3 sequence: CSVERRDRRFNYGYTF. The CDR3 DNA is TGCAGCGTTGAACGCCGGGACAGGCGCTTTAACTATGGCTACACCTTC.

J is TRBJ2-5 and V is TRBV2; 11 nucleotides align to TRBD2. CDR3 length: 19 residues. V trimming: 2 bases; J trimming: 1 base; junction bases outside the gene matches: 12. Germline assignment: CDR1 SNHLY and CDR2 FYNNEI. This CDR3 is CASSERLAGTYEPQETQYF. The CDR3 DNA reads TGTGCCAGCAGTGAAAGACTAGCGGGGACTTACGAACCCCAAGAGACCCAGTACTTC. Full variable domain (rest looked up from reference TRBV2 and TRBJ2-5): EPEVTQTPSHQVTQMGQEVILRCVPISNHLYFYWYRQILGQKVEFLVSFYNNEISEKSEIFDDQFSVERPDGSNFTLKIRSTKLEDSAMYFCASSERLAGTYEPQETQYFGPGTRLLVL.

The V gene is TRBV5-5, the J gene TRBJ1-3; D is ambiguous. The germline V and J ends were trimmed by 4 bases and 0 bases, with 20 bases remaining between them. Germline V gene sequence: CDR1 SGHKS, CDR2 YYEKEE (reference sequence). The CDR3 sequence is 18 residues long. CDR3 sequence: CASSPLGNSLSSGNTIYF. The DNA for the CDR3 is TGTGCCAGCAGCCCGCTAGGGAACAGTTTAAGCTCTGGAAACACCATATATTTT. Supplemented by reference TRBV5-5 and TRBJ1-3, the full variable domain reads DAGVTQSPTHLIKTRGQQVTLRCSPISGHKSVSWYQQVLGQGPQFIFQYYEKEERGRGNFPDRFSARQFPNYSSELNVNALLLGDSALYLCASSPLGNSLSSGNTIYFGEGSWLTVV.

On this clone itself: The sample has other DNA sequences that encode this CDR3 too. This chain links TRBV7-9 with TRBJ1-1; D may be TRBD1 (5 bases). Germline CDR1 is SEHNR and CDR2 is FQNEAQ (reference sequence). The CDR3 is 14 amino acids. The germline V and J ends were trimmed by 5 bases and 1 base, with 11 bases remaining between them. In nucleotides, the CDR3 is TGTGCCAGCAGCCTCTCGGGGGGGAACACTGAAGCTTTCTTT. It encodes CASSLSGGNTEAFF.

Only one count was recorded for this clone. This chain uses TRBV4-3 with TRBJ2-3; possible D gene TRBD2, 6 bases. The CDR3 runs 15 residues. Per the germline V gene, CDR1 is LGHNA and CDR2 is YSLEER. Trimming stripped 5 bases from V and 6 bases from J, with 18 bases between. The CDR3 loop is CASSGQVGGSDTQYF. DNA for the CDR3: TGCGCCAGCAGCGGGCAAGTTGGGGGGAGCGATACGCAGTATTTT.

The chain is built from TRBV6-5 and TRBJ1-2, with 7 bases matching TRBD1. This CDR3 has 12 residues. The germline gives CDR1 MNHEY, CDR2 SVGAGI. V trimming: 6 bases; J trimming: 4 bases; junction bases outside the gene matches: 2. CDR3 sequence: CASRDRRYGYTF. Written as DNA, the CDR3 is TGTGCCAGCAGGGACAGGCGCTATGGCTACACCTTC.